The text below deals with one T cell receptor (beta chain). The antigen it binds to is not known. Base qualities are missing; no much larger clone stands one base away. The cohort comprised 666 healthy bone marrow donors. All cohort members were sampled while nominally healthy, although unrecorded immune exposures were likely present. The donor tested CMV seronegative and was one of the 352 seronegative cohort members. Every donor gave a peripheral blood sample, and the peripheral blood mononuclear cells from that sample were used for TCR beta sequencing. Genomic DNA extraction from the blood cell samples was performed with the Qiagen DNeasy Blood Extraction Kit. Receptors were amplified or captured by the immunoSEQ multiplex PCR assay. For the multiplex PCR, a mixture combining 60 forward primers for TCR Vbeta segments and 13 reverse primers for TCR Jbeta segments was used. Amplification of the CDR3 region of rearranged TCR beta genes was performed with a multiplex PCR assay on genomic DNA. Amplified TCR beta libraries were sequenced as 87-base-pair reads on the Illumina HiSeq System. Turning to the authors' computational methods: Across the roughly 640 repertoires, a later analysis counted 80 million or so unique TCR beta chains, 9 million to 14 million of which were shared by at least two donors. Raw reads were error-corrected and collapsed into unique sequences with a nearest-neighbor algorithm that merged closely related sequences to remove PCR and sequencing errors. Alignment of CDR3 sequences to IMGT reference sequences was used to assign V, D and J gene segments. For a sequence to be retained, a match of at least six nucleotides to both a V gene segment and a J gene segment was required. A rearrangement was called productive if the CDR3 had no stop codons and remained in frame with V and J, and every other rearrangement was called non-productive. Following IMGT convention, CDR3 was defined as the stretch from the second conserved V-encoded cysteine to the conserved J-encoded phenylalanine. The earlier analysis of some 540 of the donors excluded any sequence lacking an unambiguous match to a single V gene segment. An earlier analysis of some 500 of the donors classified V segments as functional when productive rearrangements were above 56.7% and as segregating when the standard deviation between donors was above 5%. A statistical classification framework was developed to diagnose cytomegalovirus status using the catalog of TCR beta chain sequences. In a later analysis, TCR nucleotide sequences were compared against IMGT/GENE-DB human TR gene sequences so that V and J genes could be assigned. Using the TCRdist pipeline, a later analysis assigned CDR3 sequences along with most-parsimonious VDJ recombination scenarios. In a later analysis, each TCR beta chain was defined by its CDR3 amino acid sequence together with its V-gene family, and reads lacking a unique V-gene family were excluded. As a way to deal with suspected cross-contamination and a sequencing artifact, a later analysis dropped more than 500 nucleotide sequences that were highly shared and had low generation probability. In a later analysis, a clonal expansion index for each public chain was calculated from normalized within-repertoire ranks of inferred template counts. Generation probabilities in a later analysis came from a VDJ recombination model fitted to out-of-frame rearrangements, and those results were checked against IGoR. In a later analysis, TCR-TCR, TCR-HLA and TCR-CMV co-occurrence was scored with hypergeometric tests, and a repertoire-size bias correction was applied to TCR pairs. A later analysis estimated false discovery rates by permuting HLA or CMV assignments 20 times. In a later analysis, co-occurring TCRs were grouped using DBSCAN, with TCRdist sequence similarity added in when clustering inside HLA-allele-positive subsets. For co-occurrence clustering, repertoires with fewer than 30,000 or more than 120,000 public chains were excluded, along with a handful of repertoires with anomalous nucleotide sharing. TCRdb mirrors the immuneACCESS table, restricted to in-frame sequences. Some clones are absent from its copies; in checked studies, under half trace to an unresolved V gene, and the reason for the others is unknown. The DNA was the basis for D and trimming; V, J and clone size are from that table. The sample contains approximately 130,000 clones, 60% to 85% of them found a single time. The top ten constitute 3.1% of the sample.

In the germline V gene, CDR1 corresponds to SGDLS and CDR2 to YYNGEE. The CDR3 runs 15 residues from the cysteine to the phenylalanine. Here the CDR3 DNA is all that survives: 45 bases in frame from base 1. V sheds 0 bases and J sheds 4 bases, leaving 11 bases between their ends. The data are from a study of cytomegalovirus exposure and HLA in healthy donors listed by TCRdb under 2017. Background on the whole study: An earlier analysis of 587 of the donors reported 250 to 350 Gb of sequence data and 117 million unique TCR beta sequences obtained from about 200 million T cells. About 280 gigabases of sequencing data and about 92 million unique TCR sequences made up an early release that covered some 640 HLA-typed donors. Of the roughly 400 genotyped donors, 65% to 90% fell in the genetic ancestry cluster associated with self-reported Caucasian donors. The study aimed to test whether signatures of past pathogen exposure could be identified by cataloging public T cell receptors. The study profiled the T cell repertoires of about 640 subjects by immunosequencing and related them to cytomegalovirus serostatus. A separate validation cohort of 100 to 150 different subjects was used in addition to the 666-subject first cohort. To predict cytomegalovirus infection status, the study brought together high-throughput TCR immunosequencing, statistical association of individual TCRs with disease status, and machine learning. A later analysis re-examined previously published TCR beta repertoires from over 500 donors and added high-resolution HLA genotyping to investigate patterns of TCR occurrence. In the later analysis, no new phenotypic data were used to find candidate immune exposures; instead, reliance was placed on TCR beta sequences and their occurrence across donors. An earlier analysis of around 540 of the donors applied high-throughput TCR beta sequencing to assess whether each TCR beta V gene segment acted as functional or pseudogenic. Donor age, sex, ethnicity and CMV serostatus were compiled alongside the repertoire data. A later genetic analysis took genome-wide SNP genotypes for about 55% of the 666 donors and used that subset as a discovery cohort. All discovery cohort repertoires had been generated on a single sequencing platform. Both class I and class II loci were covered by HLA typing, at four-digit resolution. Typing coverage varied by locus: roughly 620-630 donors for A, B, C, DRB1 and DQB1; roughly 560 for DQA1; nearly 610 for DPA1; roughly 470 for DPB1. Because of strong linkage in the cohort, roughly five DR-DQ haplotypes were treated as single units for association and clustering. Across under 500 genotyped donors of the cohort, an average of approximately 220,000 unique TCR beta nucleotide sequences per donor were sequenced, and around 19% of those sequences were non-productive. Overall study outcomes, separate from this receptor: In a later analysis, most CMV-associated TCR beta chains were found to appear HLA-restricted, with HLA associations seemingly driven largely by CMV exposure. Three of the identified cytomegalovirus-associated TCR beta chains were confirmed in vitro to be specific for cytomegalovirus antigens. For the cohort, immune exposure information was limited to CMV serostatus. A cluster of highly shared sequence variants was judged likely to be a technical artifact of the sequencing pipeline. At a false discovery rate of 0.05, a later analysis linked about 16,000 TCR beta sequences to specific HLA alleles. Some IMGT-functional V segments, including TRBV6-2 and TRBV6-3, could not be distinguished by the 87-base-pair reads and were therefore excluded. Compared with the approximately 670-donor mean, donors in an Asian-associated ancestry cluster had fewer N-insertions in productive TCRs, according to a later genetic analysis. The classifier was reported to diagnose cytomegalovirus status with high specificity and sensitivity in both the original cohort and the validation cohort. In this cohort, only TCR beta chains were sequenced, and detectable features were limited by the absence of alpha or paired-chain data. Assigning TCR associations to individual alleles was difficult when HLA alleles, especially DR and DQ, strongly co-occurred. Linkage disequilibrium might explain the correlated functional status among segregating V segments, but an unknown experimental factor could not be excluded. A later analysis found that TCR association rates varied across HLA loci, with DRB1 alleles showing the most associated TCRs and HLA-C alleles the fewest. Roughly uniform sequencing depth across donors was assumed in presence/absence analyses, although this assumption may not hold. According to the authors, the approach could potentially be generalized to other disease states and immunological phenotypes. In an earlier analysis of some 550 of the donors, most TCR beta V segments were observed in productive rearrangements about 87% or about 30% of the time, broadly matching IMGT annotations. The study listed 164 TCR beta chains as associated with cytomegalovirus. Because HLA typing was missing for some donors at each locus, association tests included only the typed subset. Across donors, most TCR sequences were observed very rarely, whereas some public TCRs were present in many individuals. In a later analysis, HLA-associated TCR beta chains showed more clonal expansion and lower generation probabilities than non-associated chains that were equally common. A further reported finding was that TCR beta sequences accurately predicted the HLA-A and HLA-B alleles for most subjects in the first cohort. Because counts were too low, roughly 18 rarely observed V segments, including chromosome 9 orphons, were left out of the earlier analysis of approximately 580 of the donors. An association between a missense DCLRE1C variant and V-gene and J-gene trimming of TCR beta chains was found in a later genetic analysis and replicated in an independent cohort. In a later analysis, several top co-occurrence clusters were reported to appear linked to parvovirus B19, influenza, CMV and Epstein-Barr virus.

Recombination linked TRBV9 to TRBJ1-5, with TRBD1 tentatively as D gene (6 bases match). The source of this sequence is a man younger than 40 in good health and CMV-seronegative. Sample: PBMCs. The sequence in DNA is TGTGCCAGCAGCGTAGGGGGGGGGACAAATCAGCCCCAGCATTTT. Its protein is CASSVGGGTNQPQHF.